This T cell receptor beta chain was retrieved from a study of spatial heterogeneity in lung cancer. Study overall: Detection consistently captured more beta-chain sequences than alpha-chain sequences. Study-level findings and limits: The appearance of ubiquitous expanded tumor TCRs in blood was greater at resection than follow-up.

A unique molecular identifier was attached to every TCR cDNA molecule. MiXCR was run by TCRdb on the 5' RACE reads, yielding one entry per CDR3 protein. Here the sample spans 10,000 to 15,000 distinct CDR3 sequences, roughly 3.9% being singletons. The V gene lost 1 base and the J gene lost 5 bases, with 9 bases spanning the gap. This CDR3 is built from 13 residues. Germline CDR1 is DFQATT and CDR2 is SNEGSKA (reference sequence). This clonotype counts as medium-sized (0.01 to 0.1%). What it recognizes is unknown. This beta chain lies outside the target of a library built for alpha chains; its clone size means little. This sample's time point: sample taken at primary tumor resection. Whole RNA, isolated from tumor, nontumor lung or frozen PBMC, was sequenced without prior sorting. The approximately 72 donors had untreated early-stage non-small cell lung cancer.

The material was PBMCs, obtained at surgery. The sequence derives from a male donor with early-stage non-small cell lung cancer. The rearrangement uses TRBV20-1 and TRBJ2-1; D perhaps matches TRBD2 (6 bases). The CDR3 is CSARGGINNEQFF. The CDR3 nucleotides read TGCAGTGCTAGAGGCGGGATAAACAATGAGCAGTTCTTC.